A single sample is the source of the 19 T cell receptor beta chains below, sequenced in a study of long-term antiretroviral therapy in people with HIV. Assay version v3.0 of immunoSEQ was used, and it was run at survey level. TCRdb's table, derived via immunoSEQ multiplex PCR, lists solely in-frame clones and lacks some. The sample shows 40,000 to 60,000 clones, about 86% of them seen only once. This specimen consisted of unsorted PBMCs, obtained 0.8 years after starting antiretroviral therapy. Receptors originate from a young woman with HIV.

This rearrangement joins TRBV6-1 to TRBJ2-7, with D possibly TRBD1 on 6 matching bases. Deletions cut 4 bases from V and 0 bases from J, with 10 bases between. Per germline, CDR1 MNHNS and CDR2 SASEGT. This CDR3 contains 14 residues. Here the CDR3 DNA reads TGTGCCAGCAGTGTTTGGGACACCTCCTACGAGCAGTACTTC. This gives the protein CASSVWDTSYEQYF.

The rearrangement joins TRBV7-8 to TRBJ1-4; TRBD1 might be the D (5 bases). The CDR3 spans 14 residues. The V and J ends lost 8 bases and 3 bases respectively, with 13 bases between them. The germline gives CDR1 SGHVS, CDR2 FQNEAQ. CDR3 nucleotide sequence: TGTGCCAGCTCCCGGGACGGCGCTAATGAAAAACTGTTTTTT. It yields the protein CASSRDGANEKLFF. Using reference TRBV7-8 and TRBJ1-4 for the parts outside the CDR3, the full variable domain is GAGVSQSPRYKVAKRGQDVALRCDPISGHVSLFWYQQALGQGPEFLTYFQNEAQLDKSGLPSDRFFAERPEGSVSTLKIQRTQQEDSAVYLCASSRDGANEKLFFGSGTQLSVL.

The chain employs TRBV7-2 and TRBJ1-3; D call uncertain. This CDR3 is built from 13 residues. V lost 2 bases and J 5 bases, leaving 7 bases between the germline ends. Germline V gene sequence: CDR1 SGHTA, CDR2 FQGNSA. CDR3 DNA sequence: TGTGCCAGCAGCTTAACCGGGAGAAACACCATATATTTT. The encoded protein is CASSLTGRNTIYF.

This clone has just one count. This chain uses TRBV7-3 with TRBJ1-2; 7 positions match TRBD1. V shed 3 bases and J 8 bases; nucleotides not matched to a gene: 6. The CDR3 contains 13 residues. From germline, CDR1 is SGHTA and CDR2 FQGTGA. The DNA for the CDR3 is TGTGCCAGCAGCTTCAGGGGGACGGAAGGCTACACCTTC. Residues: CASSFRGTEGYTF.

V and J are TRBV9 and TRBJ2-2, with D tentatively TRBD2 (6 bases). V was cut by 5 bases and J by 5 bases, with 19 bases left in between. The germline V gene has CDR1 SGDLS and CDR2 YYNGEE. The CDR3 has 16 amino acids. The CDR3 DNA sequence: TGTGCCAGCAGTCCCCCCGCGGGGTCGGAGACCGGGGAGCTGTTTTTT. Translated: CASSPPAGSETGELFF.

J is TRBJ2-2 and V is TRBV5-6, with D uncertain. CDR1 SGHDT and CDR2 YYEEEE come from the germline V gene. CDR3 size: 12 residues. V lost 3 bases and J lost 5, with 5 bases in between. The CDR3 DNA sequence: TGTGCCAGCAGCTATTATACCGGGGAGCTGTTTTTT. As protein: CASSYYTGELFF. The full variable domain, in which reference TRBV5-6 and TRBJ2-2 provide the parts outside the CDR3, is DAGVTQSPTHLIKTRGQQVTLRCSPKSGHDTVSWYQQALGQGPQFIFQYYEEEERQRGNFPDRFSGHQFPNYSSELNVNALLLGDSALYLCASSYYTGELFFGEGSRLTVL.

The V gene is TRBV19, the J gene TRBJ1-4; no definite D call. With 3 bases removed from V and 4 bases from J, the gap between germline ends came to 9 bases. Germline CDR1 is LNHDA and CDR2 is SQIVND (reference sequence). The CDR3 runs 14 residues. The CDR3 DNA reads TGTGCCAGTAGTATGCGGCAGCATAATGAAAAACTGTTTTTT. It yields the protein CASSMRQHNEKLFF. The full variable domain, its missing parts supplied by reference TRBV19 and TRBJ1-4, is DGGITQSPKYLFRKEGQNVTLSCEQNLNHDAMYWYRQDPGQGLRLIYYSQIVNDFQKGDIAEGYSVSREKKESFPLTVTSAQKNPTAFYLCASSMRQHNEKLFFGSGTQLSVL.

The CDR3 region has the DNA TGTGCCAGCAGCGGTACAGGTACATTGAGGAATGAAGCTTTCTTT. Protein sequence: CASSGTGTLRNEAFF. V is TRBV7-3 and J is TRBJ1-1, with D possibly TRBD1 on 5 matching bases. CDR1 and CDR2 (germline): SGHTA, FQGTGA. This CDR3 comprises 15 residues. Trimming took 5 bases from V and 7 from J, leaving 20 bases between them.

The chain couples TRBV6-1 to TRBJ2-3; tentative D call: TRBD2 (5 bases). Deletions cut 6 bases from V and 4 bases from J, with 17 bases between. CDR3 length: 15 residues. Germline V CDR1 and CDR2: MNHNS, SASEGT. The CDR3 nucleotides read TGTGCCAGCAGCGCGATCATAGGAGCGGCAGATACGCAGTATTTT. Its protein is CASSAIIGAADTQYF.

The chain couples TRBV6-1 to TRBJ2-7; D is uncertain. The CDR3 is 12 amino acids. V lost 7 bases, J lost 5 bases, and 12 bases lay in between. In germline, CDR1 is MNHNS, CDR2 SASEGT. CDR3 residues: CASNRVGNEQYF. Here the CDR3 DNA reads TGTGCCAGCAATAGGGTTGGGAACGAGCAGTACTTC.

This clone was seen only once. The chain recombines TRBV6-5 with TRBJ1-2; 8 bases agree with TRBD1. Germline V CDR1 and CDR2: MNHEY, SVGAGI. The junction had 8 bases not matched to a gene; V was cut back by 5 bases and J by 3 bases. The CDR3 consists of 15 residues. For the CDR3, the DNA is TGTGCCAGCAGTCTCGGACAGGGTTACGACTATGGCTACACCTTC. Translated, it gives CASSLGQGYDYGYTF.

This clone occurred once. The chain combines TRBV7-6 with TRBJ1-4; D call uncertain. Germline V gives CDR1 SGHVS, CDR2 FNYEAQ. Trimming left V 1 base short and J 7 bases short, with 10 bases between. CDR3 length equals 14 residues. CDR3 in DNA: TGTGCCAGCAGCTTAGTGTCTGTAGGTGAAAAACTGTTTTTT. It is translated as CASSLVSVGEKLFF.

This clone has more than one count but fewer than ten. In DNA, the CDR3 is TGCAGCGTTGACACCGGGGAGCTGTTTTTT. This gives the protein CSVDTGELFF. J is TRBJ2-2 and V is TRBV29-1; no reliable D call. The V end lost 3 bases, the J end lost 4 bases, and 0 bases lay between the germline ends. Looked up from germline, CDR1 is SQVTM and CDR2 is ANQGSEA. The CDR3 spans 10 residues.

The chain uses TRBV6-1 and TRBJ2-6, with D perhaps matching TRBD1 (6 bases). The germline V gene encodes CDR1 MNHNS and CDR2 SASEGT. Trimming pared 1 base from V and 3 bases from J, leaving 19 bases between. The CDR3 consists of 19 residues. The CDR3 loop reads CASSEDGTTQFSGANVLTF. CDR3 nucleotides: TGTGCCAGCAGTGAAGACGGGACAACCCAGTTCAGTGGGGCCAACGTCCTGACTTTC.

The CDR3 loop reads CASSFPNPCLSGRGNTGELFF. The CDR3 region has the DNA TGTGCCAGCAGCTTTCCTAACCCCTGTCTAAGCGGGAGGGGTAACACCGGGGAGCTGTTTTTT. This sequence joins TRBV12-1 and TRBJ2-2; the table assigns TRBD2, which was not confirmed against the DNA. TRBV12-1 is noted as a pseudogene. The CDR3 totals 21 residues.

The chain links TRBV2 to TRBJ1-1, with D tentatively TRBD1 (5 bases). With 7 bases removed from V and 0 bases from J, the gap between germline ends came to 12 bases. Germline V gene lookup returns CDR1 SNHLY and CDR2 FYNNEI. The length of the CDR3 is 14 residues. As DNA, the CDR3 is TGTGCCAGCATCGTCGACAGAATGAACACTGAAGCTTTCTTT. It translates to CASIVDRMNTEAFF.

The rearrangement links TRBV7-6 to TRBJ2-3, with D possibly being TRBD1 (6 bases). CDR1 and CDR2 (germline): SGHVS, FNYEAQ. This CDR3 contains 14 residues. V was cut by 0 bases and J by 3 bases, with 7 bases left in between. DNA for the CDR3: TGTGCCAGCAGCTTAGCAAGGGGGACAGATACGCAGTATTTT. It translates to CASSLARGTDTQYF.

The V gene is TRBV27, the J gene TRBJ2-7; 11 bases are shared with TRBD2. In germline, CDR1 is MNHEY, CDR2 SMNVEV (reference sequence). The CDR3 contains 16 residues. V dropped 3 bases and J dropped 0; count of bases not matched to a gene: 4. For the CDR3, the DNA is TGTGCCAGCAGTTTTTCAACTAGCGGGAGCTCCTACGAGCAGTACTTC. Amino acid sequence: CASSFSTSGSSYEQYF.

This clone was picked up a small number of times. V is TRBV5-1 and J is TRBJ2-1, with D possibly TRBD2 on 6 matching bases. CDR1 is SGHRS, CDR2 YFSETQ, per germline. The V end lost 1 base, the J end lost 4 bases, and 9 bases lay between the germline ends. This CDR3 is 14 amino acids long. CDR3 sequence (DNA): TGCGCCAGCAGCTTGTTAGCGGAGTACAATGAGCAGTTCTTC. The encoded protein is CASSLLAEYNEQFF.